The rows below give T cell receptor beta chains drawn from one sample of a study of cytomegalovirus exposure and HLA in healthy donors. The data were produced by immunoSEQ multiplex PCR, yet TCRdb's version contains in-frame clones alone and is incomplete. This sample has 110,000 to 150,000 clones, with about 70% found just once. The specimen sequenced was PBMCs. All receptors come from a man aged 18-30 years in good health and CMV-seronegative. Each CDR3 is given with its conserved first and last residue. The D gene is left open where the match is weak. Part of the rows lack a size; the others show once, few, many or a class for expanded clones.

abundance | j_gene | d_gene | v_gene | CDR3nt | CDR3aa
NA | TRBJ2-7 | TRBD1 | TRBV6-1 | TGTGCCAGCAGCGGCGGGGGACAGGGTTTTGACGAGCAGTACTTC | CASSGGGQGFDEQYF
NA | TRBJ1-2 | NA | TRBV6-6 | TGTGCCAGCAGTTACAGGAGCGGGGTTAATCGTGGCTACACCTTC | CASSYRSGVNRGYTF
NA | TRBJ2-3 | NA | TRBV6-1 | TGTGCCAGCAGTGAGTTTAGTCCCGATACGCAGTATTTT | CASSEFSPDTQYF
NA | TRBJ2-5 | TRBD1 | TRBV10-3 | TGTGCCACCGGACAGGAAGAGACCCAGTACTTC | CATGQEETQYF
once | TRBJ1-5 | NA | TRBV7-2 | TGTGCCAGCAGCTTATGGCGGGGTCAGCCCCAGCATTTT | CASSLWRGQPQHF
NA | TRBJ2-7 | NA | TRBV6-1 | TGTGCCAGCAGGGACGTGAACAGGGACATCTACGAGCAGTACTTC | CASRDVNRDIYEQYF
NA | TRBJ2-7 | TRBD1 | TRBV6-5 | TGTGCCAGCAGTTACTCCGTGGCGGGACAGGGTGACGAGCAGTACTTC | CASSYSVAGQGDEQYF
NA | TRBJ2-5 | TRBD2 | TRBV14 | TGTGCCAGCAGCCTCTGGGGCCCTAGCGGGGGATACCAAGAGACCCAGTACTTC | CASSLWGPSGGYQETQYF
NA | TRBJ2-2 | TRBD1 | TRBV27 | TGTGCCAGCAGTTTATACACGACAGGGACCGGGGAGCTGTTTTTT | CASSLYTTGTGELFF
NA | TRBJ1-1 | NA | TRBV7-9 | TGTGCCAGCAGCTTAGGGATCGCCAGGGTCAACACTGAAGCTTTCTTT | CASSLGIARVNTEAFF
NA | TRBJ1-5 | NA | TRBV6-1 | TGTGCCAGCAGTGAAGGGCAGGGCAGTCAGCCCCAGCATTTT | CASSEGQGSQPQHF
NA | TRBJ2-7 | TRBD1 | TRBV7-2 | TGTGCCAGCAGCCCACAGACAGGGAGAGGCTCCTACGAGCAGTACTTC | CASSPQTGRGSYEQYF
few | TRBJ2-7 | TRBD2 | TRBV7-2 | TGTGCCAGCAGCTCCCTCGGGCGGGGGTTCTTATTC | CASSSLGRGFLF
once | TRBJ1-2 | TRBD1 | TRBV2 | TGTGCCAGCCGGACAGGGTCGATCTATGGCTACACCTTC | CASRTGSIYGYTF
NA | TRBJ2-5 | NA | TRBV5-1 | TGCGCCAGCAGCTTTCGGGGGCAAGAGACCCAGTACTTC | CASSFRGQETQYF
few | TRBJ1-2 | TRBD1 | TRBV4-1 | TGCGCCAGCAGCCAAGCTGCGACAGGGCCTAACTATGGCTACACCTTC | CASSQAATGPNYGYTF
NA | TRBJ1-4 | TRBD1 | TRBV5-8 | TGTGCCAGCAGCCTTTATGGGACAGGGGATGAAAAACTGTTTTTT | CASSLYGTGDEKLFF
few | TRBJ1-1 | NA | TRBV5-6 | TGTGCCAGCAGCCCCCGGGGGAGGTACACTGAAGCTTTCTTT | CASSPRGRYTEAFF
NA | TRBJ2-7 | TRBD1 | TRBV7-6 | TGTGCCAGCAGCTTAGGACAGGGGCTCTCCGAGCAGTACTTC | CASSLGQGLSEQYF
NA | TRBJ2-4 | NA | TRBV6-5 | TGTGCCAGCAGACCCTCTAAAACCAAAAACATTCAGTACTTC | CASRPSKTKNIQYF
few | TRBJ1-2 | TRBD1 | TRBV6-5 | TGTGCCAGCAGTGGAACAGGGGGCTACAACTATGGCTACACCTTC | CASSGTGGYNYGYTF
NA | TRBJ2-1 | TRBD1 | TRBV7-9 | TGTGCCAGCAGCTTAGCGCACGGGACAGGCTCCTACAATGAGCAGTTCTTC | CASSLAHGTGSYNEQFF
NA | TRBJ2-3 | TRBD2 | TRBV2 | TGTGCCAGCAGCCCGGGACTAGTGGGCACAGATACGCAGTATTTT | CASSPGLVGTDTQYF
NA | TRBJ2-5 | TRBD2 | TRBV7-8 | TGTGCCAGCAGCTTAATTCCTAGCGGACGAAAAGAGACCCAGTACTTC | CASSLIPSGRKETQYF
NA | TRBJ2-7 | TRBD2 | TRBV4-1 | TGCGCCAGCAGCCAAGCGGCTAGCGGGGCTTTGGCCTACGAGCAGTACTTC | CASSQAASGALAYEQYF
NA | TRBJ2-5 | NA | TRBV7-9 | TGTGCCAGCAACTTTCGAGCTGGGCAGGTCGAGACCCAGTACTTC | CASNFRAGQVETQYF
NA | TRBJ2-7 | NA | TRBV5-5 | TGTGCCAGCAGCGTTGCAATAGCGGACTTGTACGAGCAGTACTTC | CASSVAIADLYEQYF
few | TRBJ2-7 | NA | TRBV14 | TGTGCCAGCAGCCAAGGGCTGGGGGGTGAGCAGTACTTC | CASSQGLGGEQYF
NA | TRBJ2-3 | TRBD2 | TRBV27 | TGTGCCAGCAGAGCCCTAGCGGGGGGGCGGGGCACAGATACGCAGTATTTT | CASRALAGGRGTDTQYF
NA | TRBJ1-5 | TRBD1 | TRBV27 | TGTGCCAGCAGTATAACAGGGGTGGGCCAGCCCCAGCATTTT | CASSITGVGQPQHF
NA | TRBJ2-5 | TRBD1 | TRBV5-1 | TGCGCCAGCAGCTTGGTAGGCGTTGGACAGGGTGAGACCCAGTACTTC | CASSLVGVGQGETQYF
few | TRBJ1-2 | NA | TRBV7-9 | TGTGCCAGCAGCTTAGCGACACATTTACGCAATGGCTACACCTTC | CASSLATHLRNGYTF
NA | TRBJ2-7 | TRBD1 | TRBV9 | TGTGCCAGCAGCGTTTTACCGGGACAGGGGGCCTACGAGCAGTACTTC | CASSVLPGQGAYEQYF
NA | TRBJ2-7 | TRBD2 | TRBV5-1 | TGCGCCAGCAGCCCAGGAGCGGGAGGCTACGAGCAGTACTTC | CASSPGAGGYEQYF
NA | TRBJ1-3 | NA | TRBV6-6 | TGTGCCAGCAGCAAACACTCCGCAGGGGCTGGAAACACCATATATTTT | CASSKHSAGAGNTIYF
NA | TRBJ2-2 | NA | TRBV10-1 | TGCGCCAGCAGGGAGGATAGTGGCACCGGGGAGCTGTTTTTT | CASREDSGTGELFF
NA | TRBJ1-2 | NA | TRBV2 | TGTGCCAGCAGTGGCTACGAGTATGGCTACACCTTC | CASSGYEYGYTF
NA | TRBJ1-1 | NA | TRBV6-1 | TGTGCCAGCCGCCGGGGTGGAGGGGCGAACACTGAAGCTTTCTTT | CASRRGGGANTEAFF
NA | TRBJ1-3 | NA | TRBV7-8 | TGTGCCAGCAGCCAACGCCGCGGTACTGGAAACACCATATATTTT | CASSQRRGTGNTIYF
few | TRBJ2-1 | NA | TRBV5-1 | TGCGCCAGCAGCTTGGCTCAGGGTACCTACAATGAGCAGTTCTTC | CASSLAQGTYNEQFF
few | TRBJ1-1 | NA | TRBV5-4 | TGTGCCAGCAGCCCAACTAATAGGGGCACTGAAGCTTTCTTT | CASSPTNRGTEAFF
few | TRBJ2-6 | TRBD1 | TRBV2 | TGTGCCAGCAGGAGAAGACCTGCAGACAGGGCTGGGGCCAACGTCCTGACTTTC | CASRRRPADRAGANVLTF
NA | TRBJ2-3 | TRBD2 | TRBV18 | TGTGCCAGCTCAAACCTAGCGGGAGCCTCCACAGATACGCAGTATTTT | CASSNLAGASTDTQYF